These 15 T cell receptor beta chains originate from one sample sequenced in a study of T cell responses to AZD1222 COVID-19 vaccine (dated by TCRdb to about 2021). The method was the immunoSEQ multiplex PCR assay. As stored in TCRdb, this immuneACCESS dataset retains in-frame rearrangements with V and J assigned. A fraction of the clones does not appear; measured against another copy, unresolved V genes explain less than half of the discrepancy, and the remainder lacks a known reason. Counted in this sample were around 140,000 clones; roughly nine tenths of them appeared once. The top ten hold approximately 6% of the sample. According to the study, the label for this sample's time point signals: baseline before first vaccination. Sequencing was performed on peripheral blood, taken on day 0 of AZD1222 vaccination. The receptors come from an adult in good health.

The chain has TRBV6-6 and TRBJ2-5; D gene unclear. The germline V and J ends were trimmed by 4 bases and 0 bases, with 9 bases remaining between them. Germline assignment: CDR1 MNHNY and CDR2 SVGAGI (reference sequence). The CDR3 contains 14 residues. The CDR3 protein is CASSLASHQETQYF. CDR3 coding DNA: TGTGCCAGCAGTTTGGCGTCGCACCAAGAGACCCAGTACTTC.

The rearrangement uses TRBV7-2 and TRBJ1-2, with D possibly being TRBD1 (6 bases). The CDR3 covers 15 residues. CDR1 is SGHTA, CDR2 FQGNSA, per germline. V was clipped by 0 bases and J by 8 bases, with 16 bases between them. CDR3 bases: TGTGCCAGCAGCTTAGCGAGTGGGGGCGAAAACGGCTACACCTTC. Its translation: CASSLASGGENGYTF.

This sequence joins TRBV27 and TRBJ1-5; TRBD1 matches 8 bases. The trim removed 4 bases at V and 5 bases at J, leaving 10 bases unmatched. The CDR3 is 16 amino acids. Per germline, CDR1 MNHEY and CDR2 SMNVEV (reference sequence). This chain's CDR3 is CASSWVGQGAYQPQHF. CDR3 sequence (DNA): TGTGCCAGCAGTTGGGTAGGACAGGGCGCCTATCAGCCCCAGCATTTT.

This clone appeared a single time. The CDR3 bases are TGCGCCAGCAGCTTGGACAGGGGAGGGATTGAGCAGTTCTTC. It specifies CASSLDRGGIEQFF. The V call is TRBV5-1, the J call TRBJ2-1; the D call may be TRBD1 or TRBD2 (7 bases each). The CDR3 is 14 residues long. CDR1 is SGHRS and CDR2 is YFSETQ in the germline V gene. V lost 0 bases and J lost 9, with 13 bases in between.

The V call is TRBV11-2, the J call TRBJ2-5; D is ambiguous. Germline CDR1 reads SGHAT; CDR2 reads FQNNGV. The CDR3 covers 17 residues. V gave up 6 bases and J gave up 1 base, with 21 bases separating them. CDR3 sequence reads: CASSKSVTKTSQETQYF. The CDR3 nucleotides read TGTGCCAGCAGTAAAAGCGTTACCAAAACCTCCCAAGAGACCCAGTACTTC.

The V call is TRBV11-3, the J call TRBJ2-1; a possible D gene is TRBD2 (6 bases). CDR1 is SGHNT and CDR2 is YENEEA in the germline V gene. V gave up 6 bases and J gave up 0 bases, with 15 bases separating them. The CDR3 spans 16 residues. CDR3 protein: CASSSRGTRSYNEQFF. CDR3 nucleotides: TGTGCCAGCAGTTCCCGGGGGACTCGCTCCTACAATGAGCAGTTCTTC.

The chain employs TRBV7-8 and TRBJ2-1, with 7 bases that match TRBD2. The junction had 11 bases not matched to a gene; V was cut back by 5 bases and J by 1 base. The CDR3 loop spans 17 amino acids. CDR1 is SGHVS and CDR2 is FQNEAQ in the germline V gene. CDR3 nucleotides: TGTGCCAGCAGCCGCCTGTCTCAGCGGGGATCCTACAATGAGCAGTTCTTC. Translation: CASSRLSQRGSYNEQFF.

The chain is built from TRBV7-2 and TRBJ1-5; 8 bases are a match to TRBD1. Losses at the gene ends were 5 bases for V and 4 bases for J; bases not matched to a gene: 4. The CDR3 sequence is 14 residues long. Per the germline V gene, CDR1 is SGHTA and CDR2 is FQGNSA. CDR3: CASSRGQGNQPQHF. The CDR3 DNA sequence: TGTGCCAGCAGCAGAGGACAGGGAAATCAGCCCCAGCATTTT. Full variable domain (rest looked up from reference TRBV7-2 and TRBJ1-5): GAGVSQSPSNKVTEKGKDVELRCDPISGHTALYWYRQSLGQGLEFLIYFQGNSAPDKSGLPSDRFSAERTGGSVSTLTIQRTQQEDSAVYLCASSRGQGNQPQHFGDGTRLSIL.

V usage is TRBV19 and J usage is TRBJ2-1; TRBD2 might be the D (6 bases). Trimming removed 3 bases at V and 2 bases at J, with 14 bases between. The CDR3 totals 16 residues. Germline CDR1 LNHDA, CDR2 SQIVND (reference sequence). The DNA of the CDR3 is TGTGCCAGTAGTATTTGGGCTAGCGAACCCTACAATGAGCAGTTCTTC. Amino acids: CASSIWASEPYNEQFF.

The chain uses TRBV11-1 and TRBJ1-2; no clear D gene. CDR3 size: 12 residues. Germline V gives CDR1 SGHAT, CDR2 FQDESV (reference sequence). V gave up 8 bases and J gave up 4 bases, with 11 bases separating them. The CDR3 region is CASVGESYGYTF. CDR3 sequence (DNA): TGTGCCAGCGTTGGGGAATCCTATGGCTACACCTTC.

The rearrangement uses TRBV18 and TRBJ2-7; 10 nucleotides match TRBD1. From germline, CDR1 is KGHSH and CDR2 LQKENI. Losses at the gene ends were 1 base for V and 2 bases for J; bases not matched to a gene: 11. The CDR3 sequence is 18 residues long. The CDR3 DNA sequence: TGTGCCAGCTCACCACTTTCTAGTTTGGGACAGGGGACCTACGAGCAGTACTTC. Translation: CASSPLSSLGQGTYEQYF.

The rearrangement links TRBV5-6 to TRBJ1-1; D gene unclear. The CDR3 is 14 residues long. CDR1 is SGHDT and CDR2 is YYEEEE in the germline V gene. The germline V and J ends were trimmed by 0 bases and 1 base, with 7 bases remaining between them. The CDR3 loop is CASSLGGWNTEAFF. The CDR3 DNA follows: TGTGCCAGCAGCTTGGGGGGATGGAACACTGAAGCTTTCTTT.

V gene TRBV29-1 combines with J gene TRBJ1-2; 9 bases line up with TRBD1. V was pared by 7 bases and J by 8 bases, with 11 bases of the junction left unmatched. The CDR3 has 13 residues. The V gene's germline CDR1 is SQVTM and CDR2 ANQGSEA. This CDR3 is CSGAGTGQTGYTF. In DNA form, the CDR3 reads TGCAGCGGGGCCGGGACAGGGCAAACCGGCTACACCTTC.

The V call is TRBV7-9, the J call TRBJ1-6; 9 positions agree with TRBD1. V lost 5 bases to trimming and J lost 0 bases; unmatched junction nucleotides: 8. The CDR3 is made up of 18 amino acids. The V gene's germline CDR1 is SEHNR and CDR2 FQNEAQ (reference sequence). The DNA of the CDR3 is TGTGCCAGCAGCCCAGGGACAGGGAAAAGCTCCTATAATTCACCCCTCCACTTT. This sequence encodes CASSPGTGKSSYNSPLHF.

The genes are TRBV6-2 or TRBV6-3 and TRBJ1-5, with D perhaps TRBD1 (5 bases). The CDR3 contains 15 residues. The germline V and J ends were trimmed by 5 bases and 5 bases, with 16 bases remaining between them. CDR1 MNHEY and CDR2 SVGEGT come from the germline V gene. The CDR3 region has the DNA TGTGCCAGCAGTCCCGCCCCTGGGGCTTATCAGCCCCAGCATTTT. Translation gives CASSPAPGAYQPQHF.